The 15 T cell receptor beta chains listed next were all sequenced from one sample in a study of spatial heterogeneity in lung cancer (dated by TCRdb to 2018 to 2020). The sample's time point label, in plain terms: sample taken at primary tumor resection. Without any cell sorting, TCR sequencing was performed on whole RNA extracted either from tumor and nontumor lung tissue or from cryopreserved PBMC samples. Library construction relied on 5' RACE. TCRdb names NextSeq 500 as the instrument used. In TCRdb, the public reads were trimmed at Q25 with fastp and aligned with MiXCR, with productive beta chains retained. Here each entry gathers all rows of one CDR3 protein and keeps the most common genes and DNA. Counted in this sample were under 7,500 distinct CDR3 sequences; about 7.7% of them appeared once. The ten largest clones capture over 70% of the sample. Sequences were derived from PBMCs, sampled at surgery. The receptors stem from a male donor with early-stage non-small cell lung cancer.

This clonotype occurred many times. Found in a library prepared for alpha chains, this beta chain is an off-target read, and its abundance has little meaning. V usage is TRBV6-5 and J usage is TRBJ1-6, with D unresolved. V was shortened by 0 bases and J by 7 bases, with 10 bases between the two germline ends. The CDR3 covers 15 residues. Looked up from germline, CDR1 is MNHEY and CDR2 is SVGAGI. CDR3 nucleotides: TGTGCCAGCAGTTACTCGCGATTGGGGAATTCACCCCTCCACTTT. Residues: CASSYSRLGNSPLHF.

In regard to this clonotype: Since it is a stray read in a library aimed at alpha chains, this beta chain has a size that is not meaningful. V usage is TRBV7-6 and J usage is TRBJ1-5, with 9 bases that match TRBD1. This CDR3 comprises 15 residues. Trimming at V came to 5 bases and at J to 2 bases, leaving 4 bases not matched to a gene. CDR1 is SGHVS and CDR2 is FNYEAQ in the germline V gene. In nucleotides, the CDR3 is TGTGCCAGCAGCCGGGGACAGGGAGGCAATCAGCCCCAGCATTTT. This sequence encodes CASSRGQGGNQPQHF.

This clonotype was seen repeatedly, ten times or more. This beta chain lies outside the target of a library built for alpha chains; its clone size means little. The rearrangement uses TRBV5-1 and TRBJ1-5; D remains unclear. The CDR3 totals 15 residues. Germline values: CDR1 SGHRS, CDR2 YFSETQ. V gave up 0 bases and J gave up 3 bases, with 10 bases separating them. In DNA, the CDR3 is TGCGCCAGCAGCTTGGAGGGAGGCGACAATCAGCCCCAGCATTTT. Its translation: CASSLEGGDNQPQHF.

This clonotype was picked up many times. Because this beta chain is a stray read in a library intended to capture alpha chains, its abundance should not be given much weight. The chain carries TRBV6-4 and TRBJ2-2; D remains ambiguous. The CDR3 length is 13 residues. V was shortened by 2 bases and J by 3 bases, with 4 bases between the two germline ends. The germline gives CDR1 MRHNA, CDR2 SNTAGT. The CDR3 nucleotides are TGTGCCAGCAGTGACAGGGACACCGGGGAGCTGTTTTTT. It yields the protein CASSDRDTGELFF.

In this sample, this clonotype turned up many times. The library was prepared for alpha chains; this beta chain is a stray read, so its frequency means little. This chain uses TRBV28 with TRBJ1-6, with TRBD1 matching over 8 bases. The V segment lost 5 bases and the J segment 8 bases; nucleotides outside the gene matches: 8. The CDR3 sequence is 15 residues long. The germline CDR1 and CDR2 sequences are MDHEN and SYDVKM. CDR3 nucleotides: TGTGCCAGCAGTCAGACAGGGGAATGGGATTCACCCCTCCACTTT. Amino acid sequence: CASSQTGEWDSPLHF.

This clonotype has more than one count but fewer than ten. The size of this beta chain means little, since it is a stray read in a library made for alpha chains. The CDR3 loop reads CASSSSGRTRTEAFF. The CDR3 DNA is TGTGCCAGCAGCTCTTCGGGGAGGACGCGCACTGAAGCTTTCTTT. J is TRBJ1-1 and V is TRBV5-8; D unresolved. The CDR3 consists of 15 residues. The V and J ends lost 3 bases and 4 bases respectively, with 16 bases between them. Germline CDR1 reads SGHTS; CDR2 reads YDEGEE.

In this sample, this clonotype turned up a few times. This beta chain is a stray read from a library made for alpha chains; its abundance is not meaningful. The chain has TRBV6-1 and TRBJ1-6; D is possibly TRBD1 (5 bases). Germline loops: CDR1 MNHNS, CDR2 SASEGT. Trimming removed 1 base from V and 11 bases from J, with 12 bases in between. The CDR3 is 14 residues long. Here the CDR3 DNA reads TGTGCCAGCAGTGAAGGGGGCAGCTTTGCACCCCTCCACTTT. Protein sequence: CASSEGGSFAPLHF.

Ten or more counts support this clonotype. Since it is a stray read in a library aimed at alpha chains, this beta chain has a size that is not meaningful. This chain uses TRBV28 with TRBJ1-5; a weak D match, TRBD1 (6 bases). V lost 3 bases and J 0 bases, leaving 12 bases between the germline ends. Germline V CDR1 and CDR2: MDHEN, SYDVKM. The length of the CDR3 is 16 residues. CDR3 sequence (DNA): TGTGCCAGCAGTTTGGGGACAAGATATAGCAATCAGCCCCAGCATTTT. Translated, it gives CASSLGTRYSNQPQHF.

This clonotype was counted many times. With the library built for alpha chains, this beta chain is off target and its frequency is not meaningful. The V and J genes are TRBV3-1 and TRBJ1-6; perhaps TRBD1 as D (6 bases). Trimming left V 5 bases short and J 7 bases short, with 18 bases between. In germline, CDR1 is LGHDT, CDR2 YNNKEL (reference sequence). The CDR3 has 16 amino acids. The CDR3 loop reads CASSWTVGGINSPLHF. CDR3 sequence (DNA): TGTGCCAGCAGCTGGACCGTCGGGGGCATCAATTCACCCCTCCACTTT.

This clonotype was recorded at least ten times. The size of this beta chain means little, since it is a stray read in a library made for alpha chains. The chain combines TRBV25-1 with TRBJ2-7; TRBD2 aligns across 12 bases. V was pared by 6 bases and J by 6 bases, with 6 bases of the junction left unmatched. Germline V lookup: CDR1 MGHDK, CDR2 SYGVNS. The CDR3 consists of 14 residues. The chain's CDR3 is CASRASGRAGEQYF. CDR3 coding DNA: TGTGCCAGCAGGGCTAGCGGGAGGGCCGGCGAGCAGTACTTC.

The sample holds many counts of this clonotype. The library was built for alpha chains, so this beta chain is an off-target read and its size means little. This chain connects TRBV7-9 to TRBJ2-3, with D uncertain. CDR1 is SEHNR, CDR2 FQNEAQ, per germline (reference sequence). This CDR3 is built from 12 residues. V dropped 2 bases and J dropped 6 bases, with 6 bases sitting between them. The CDR3 reads CASSLTDDTQYF. CDR3 DNA: TGTGCCAGCAGCTTAACAGATGATACGCAGTATTTT.

This clonotype was seen at least ten times. A library made for alpha chains picked up this beta chain off target, so its size means little. V usage is TRBV28 and J usage is TRBJ2-1; 11 bases line up with TRBD2. This CDR3 is 16 amino acids long. The germline V gene has CDR1 MDHEN and CDR2 SYDVKM. V lost 5 bases to trimming and J lost 4 bases; unmatched junction nucleotides: 7. This chain's CDR3 is CASSTLAGAWYNEQFF. Here the CDR3 DNA reads TGTGCCAGCAGTACACTAGCGGGAGCTTGGTACAATGAGCAGTTCTTC.

With respect to this clonotype: This beta chain came through as a stray read in a library set up for alpha chains, and its size says little. The chain couples TRBV3-1 to TRBJ2-7; D uncertain. Germline V CDR1 and CDR2: LGHDT, YNNKEL (reference sequence). Between the trimmed V and J ends, which lost 4 bases and 6 bases, there was a span of 13 bases. This CDR3 spans 13 amino acids. CDR3 in DNA: TGTGCCAGCAGCCCCCCCTCCGCTCTCGAGCAGTACTTC. Its protein is CASSPPSALEQYF.

As regards this clonotype: This beta chain is off target for a library built for alpha chains, so its abundance means little. The chain is built from TRBV6-1 and TRBJ2-1, with D perhaps being TRBD1 or TRBD2 (5 bases each). The CDR3 is made up of 15 amino acids. Trimming pared 5 bases from V and 2 bases from J, leaving 13 bases between. Per the germline V gene, CDR1 is MNHNS and CDR2 is SASEGT. In DNA, the CDR3 is TGTGCCAGCAGTACCGGGACCCCCGCCTACAATGAGCAGTTCTTC. It encodes CASSTGTPAYNEQFF.

Comment on this clonotype: This beta chain came through as a stray read in a library set up for alpha chains, and its size says little. For the CDR3, the DNA is TGTGCCAGCAGCCCATCCAACGAGCAGTACTTC. Its translation is CASSPSNEQYF. The chain links TRBV7-9 to TRBJ2-7; D not certain. Trimming removed 5 bases from V and 5 bases from J, with 7 bases in between. CDR3 length: 11 residues. The germline V gene has CDR1 SEHNR and CDR2 FQNEAQ (reference sequence).